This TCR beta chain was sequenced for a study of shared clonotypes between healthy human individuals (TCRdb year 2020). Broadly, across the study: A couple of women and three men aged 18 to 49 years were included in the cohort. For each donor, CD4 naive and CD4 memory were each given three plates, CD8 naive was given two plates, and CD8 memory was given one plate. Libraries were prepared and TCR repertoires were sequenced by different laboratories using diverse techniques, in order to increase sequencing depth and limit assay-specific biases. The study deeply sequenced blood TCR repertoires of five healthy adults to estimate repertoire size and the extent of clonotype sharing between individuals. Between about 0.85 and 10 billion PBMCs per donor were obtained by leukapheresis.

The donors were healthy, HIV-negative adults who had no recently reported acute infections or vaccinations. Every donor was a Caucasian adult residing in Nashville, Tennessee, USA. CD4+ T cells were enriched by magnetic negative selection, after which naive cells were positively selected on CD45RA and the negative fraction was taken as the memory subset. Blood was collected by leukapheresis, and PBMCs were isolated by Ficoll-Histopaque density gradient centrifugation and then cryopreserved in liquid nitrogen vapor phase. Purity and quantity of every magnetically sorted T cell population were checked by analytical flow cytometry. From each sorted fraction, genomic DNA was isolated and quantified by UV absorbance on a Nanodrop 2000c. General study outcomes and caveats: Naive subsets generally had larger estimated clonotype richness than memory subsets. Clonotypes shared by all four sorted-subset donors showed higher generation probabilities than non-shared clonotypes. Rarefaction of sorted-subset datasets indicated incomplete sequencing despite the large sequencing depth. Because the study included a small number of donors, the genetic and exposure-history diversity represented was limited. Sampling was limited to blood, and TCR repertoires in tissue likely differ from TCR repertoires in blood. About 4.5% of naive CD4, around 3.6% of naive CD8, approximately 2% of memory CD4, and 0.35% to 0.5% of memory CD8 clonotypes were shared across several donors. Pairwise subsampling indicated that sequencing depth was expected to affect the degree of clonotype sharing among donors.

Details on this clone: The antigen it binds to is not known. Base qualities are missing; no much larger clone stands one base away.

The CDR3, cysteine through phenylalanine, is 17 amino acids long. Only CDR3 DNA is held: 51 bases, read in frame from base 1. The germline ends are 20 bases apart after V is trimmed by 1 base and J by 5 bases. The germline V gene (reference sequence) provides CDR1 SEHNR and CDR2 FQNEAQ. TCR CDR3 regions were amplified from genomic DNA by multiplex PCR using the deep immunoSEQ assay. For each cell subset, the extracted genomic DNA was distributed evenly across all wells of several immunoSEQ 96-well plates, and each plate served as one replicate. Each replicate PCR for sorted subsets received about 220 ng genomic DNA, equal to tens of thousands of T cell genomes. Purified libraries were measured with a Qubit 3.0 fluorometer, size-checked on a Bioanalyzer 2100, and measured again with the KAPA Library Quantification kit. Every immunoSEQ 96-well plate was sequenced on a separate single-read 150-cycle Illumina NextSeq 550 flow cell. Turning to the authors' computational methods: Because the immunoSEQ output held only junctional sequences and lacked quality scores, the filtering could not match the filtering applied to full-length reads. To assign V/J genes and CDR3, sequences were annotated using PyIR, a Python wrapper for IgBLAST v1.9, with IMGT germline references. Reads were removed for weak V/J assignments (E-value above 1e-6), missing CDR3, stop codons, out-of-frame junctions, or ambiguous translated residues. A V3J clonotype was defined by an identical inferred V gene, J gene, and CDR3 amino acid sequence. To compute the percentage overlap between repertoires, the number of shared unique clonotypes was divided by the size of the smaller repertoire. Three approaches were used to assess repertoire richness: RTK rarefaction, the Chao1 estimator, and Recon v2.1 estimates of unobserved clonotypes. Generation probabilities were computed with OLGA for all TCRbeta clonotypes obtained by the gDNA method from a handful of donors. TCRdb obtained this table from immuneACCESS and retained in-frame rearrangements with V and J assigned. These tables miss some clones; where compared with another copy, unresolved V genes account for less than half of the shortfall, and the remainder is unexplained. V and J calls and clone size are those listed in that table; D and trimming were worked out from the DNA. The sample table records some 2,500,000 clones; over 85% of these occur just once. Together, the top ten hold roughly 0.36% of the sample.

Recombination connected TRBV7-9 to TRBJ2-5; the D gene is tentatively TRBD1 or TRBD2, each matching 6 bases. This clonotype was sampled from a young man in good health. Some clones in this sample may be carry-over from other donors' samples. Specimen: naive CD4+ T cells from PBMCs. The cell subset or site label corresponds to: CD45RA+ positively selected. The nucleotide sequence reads TGTGCCAGCAGCTTAGTTGGGGTTTGGGGGGCAGTGGAGACCCAGTACTTC. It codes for CASSLVGVWGAVETQYF.